Listed here are 23 T cell receptor beta chains from one sample, sequenced in a study of T cell responses to AZD1222 COVID-19 vaccine. Clones were read by immunoSEQ multiplex PCR, and TCRdb kept only the in-frame ones, dropping some. The sample carries some 120,000 clones, 89% recorded once. The material was peripheral blood, obtained 28 days after the second AZD1222 dose. All receptors come from an adult who received the AZD1222 COVID-19 vaccine.

The J gene is TRBJ2-7, the V gene TRBV2; 7 bases align to TRBD1. The CDR3 sequence is 13 residues long. V trimming: 6 bases; J trimming: 6 bases; junction bases outside the gene matches: 8. The germline V gene encodes CDR1 SNHLY and CDR2 FYNNEI. The CDR3 protein is CASSSDTGAEQYF. The CDR3 DNA reads TGTGCCAGCAGCTCTGACACAGGGGCCGAGCAGTACTTC.

The CDR3 protein is CASSQLEQTNTGELFF. The CDR3 DNA reads TGTGCCAGCAGCCAGTTAGAACAAACGAACACCGGGGAGCTGTTTTTT. The chain joins TRBV3-1 (or the pseudogene TRBV3-2) to TRBJ2-2, with D unresolved. This CDR3 has 16 residues. The germline V gene has CDR1 LGHDT and CDR2 YNNKEL (reference sequence). Trimming took 3 bases from V and 0 from J, leaving 11 bases between them.

Written as DNA, the CDR3 is TGTGCCAGCAGCTACGGGGGTTTAAGGAACACCATATATTTT. Its protein is CASSYGGLRNTIYF. This chain joins TRBV6-5 and TRBJ1-3; D possibly corresponds to TRBD1 (5 bases). V lost 6 bases and J 7 bases, leaving 16 bases between the germline ends. This CDR3 comprises 14 residues. CDR1 is MNHEY, CDR2 SVGAGI, per germline.

This chain connects TRBV14 to TRBJ1-1, with D possibly TRBD1 on 5 matching bases. This CDR3 spans 13 amino acids. V was cut by 1 base and J by 5 bases, with 8 bases left in between. In germline, CDR1 is SGHDN, CDR2 FVKESK. The CDR3 loop is CASSQGEGTEAFF. The CDR3 nucleotides read TGTGCCAGCAGCCAAGGGGAGGGGACTGAAGCTTTCTTT.

Only one count was recorded for this clone. V is TRBV7-9 and J is TRBJ2-5, with 7 bases that match TRBD2. CDR1 SEHNR and CDR2 FQNEAQ come from the germline V gene (reference sequence). The ends lost 4 bases at V and 1 base at J; junction bases unmatched: 9. The CDR3 runs 16 residues. CDR3 protein: CASSYSLAVAQETQYF. The CDR3 region has the DNA TGTGCCAGCAGCTACTCCCTAGCGGTAGCCCAAGAGACCCAGTACTTC.

The chain carries TRBV6-2 or TRBV6-3 and TRBJ1-5; the D is unclear. The germline gives CDR1 MNHEY, CDR2 SVGEGT. Trimming removed 0 bases at V and 7 bases at J, with 13 bases between. This CDR3 has 15 amino acids. Written as DNA, the CDR3 is TGTGCCAGCAGTTACTCAGGTCTGGTCGGGCAGCCCCAGCATTTT. Residues: CASSYSGLVGQPQHF.

The chain has TRBV5-1 and TRBJ2-5, with D perhaps TRBD1 or TRBD2 (5 bases each). This CDR3 spans 15 amino acids. The V gene lost 0 bases and the J gene lost 4 bases, with 13 bases spanning the gap. Germline CDR1 is SGHRS and CDR2 is YFSETQ. The CDR3 spells CASSLAQEGRETQYF. The CDR3 DNA reads TGCGCCAGCAGCTTGGCCCAAGAGGGGCGAGAGACCCAGTACTTC.

This sequence joins TRBV29-1 and TRBJ1-4; D is unclear. The germline gives CDR1 SQVTM, CDR2 ANQGSEA. Trimming took off 6 bases at V and 11 bases at J, with 19 bases between the two ends. The length of the CDR3 is 13 residues. The CDR3 DNA is TGCAGCGTGCGGCCAGCCCTCGGGGAGAAACTGTTTTTT. It yields the protein CSVRPALGEKLFF.

In this sample, this clone turned up a few times. This chain connects TRBV5-4 to TRBJ2-2; 9 bases are a match to TRBD1. The germline CDR1 and CDR2 sequences are SGHNT and YYREEE (reference sequence). This CDR3 spans 16 amino acids. The CDR3 coding sequence is TGTGATCCGGGACAGGGAAGGAGGAAGAACACCGGGGAGCTGTTTTTT. Encoded protein: CDPGQGRRKNTGELFF.

The genes are TRBV5-1 and TRBJ2-1; D may be TRBD2 (5 bases). The CDR3 totals 15 residues. V was pared by 0 bases and J by 0 bases, with 7 bases between. Per germline, CDR1 SGHRS and CDR2 YFSETQ. In DNA, the CDR3 is TGCGCCAGCAGCTTGGCGGGGAGCTCCTACAATGAGCAGTTCTTC. Amino acid sequence: CASSLAGSSYNEQFF.

V usage is TRBV4-1 and J usage is TRBJ2-7, with D perhaps TRBD1 (6 bases). Per germline, CDR1 MGHRA and CDR2 YSYEKL. V was trimmed by 3 bases and J by 4 bases, leaving 19 bases between them. This CDR3 has 16 residues. The CDR3 bases are TGCGCCAGCAGCCAGGTACAGGGCCAGGGAGTGTACGAGCAGTACTTC. This gives the protein CASSQVQGQGVYEQYF.

The chain recombines TRBV2 with TRBJ1-1, with D possibly being TRBD1 (5 bases). This CDR3 comprises 15 residues. The V gene lost 3 bases and the J gene lost 3 bases, with 14 bases spanning the gap. Germline V lookup: CDR1 SNHLY, CDR2 FYNNEI. The CDR3, as DNA: TGTGCCAGCAGTGAGAATGGTTGGGGGGACACTGAAGCTTTCTTT. Its protein product is CASSENGWGDTEAFF.

V gene TRBV28 combines with J gene TRBJ1-5, with D unresolved. Germline CDR1 reads MDHEN; CDR2 reads SYDVKM. The V end was cut by 5 bases, the J end by 4 bases, with 15 bases between. This CDR3 has 15 amino acids. The CDR3 DNA reads as TGTGCCAGCAGTCCCCAATCAGTGGGGAATCAGCCCCAGCATTTT. Its translation is CASSPQSVGNQPQHF.

V and J are TRBV30 and TRBJ2-2, with unresolved D. CDR1 is GTSNPN, CDR2 SVGIG, per germline (reference sequence). The CDR3 extends over 13 amino acids. V shed 8 bases and J shed 4 bases, with 14 bases lying between them. CDR3 in DNA: TGTGCCGGAAGTGCCTACGGCACCGGGGAGCTGTTTTTT. Protein product: CAGSAYGTGELFF.

This chain links TRBV6-5 with TRBJ1-5; unclear D gene. Trimming left V 0 bases short and J 3 bases short, with 9 bases between. CDR3 length equals 15 residues. Germline CDR1 reads MNHEY; CDR2 reads SVGAGI. The CDR3 DNA reads TGTGCCAGCAGTTACTCGTCGAGGGACAATCAGCCCCAGCATTTT. It is translated as CASSYSSRDNQPQHF.

This chain connects TRBV9 to TRBJ1-1, with D hard to call. The V and J ends lost 2 bases and 6 bases respectively, with 14 bases between them. CDR1 and CDR2 from the germline V gene are SGDLS and YYNGEE. This CDR3 contains 14 residues. The CDR3, as DNA: TGTGCCAGCAGCGTCGGCGGGGTAGGTGCTGAAGCTTTCTTT. The encoded protein is CASSVGGVGAEAFF.

V is TRBV6-5 and J is TRBJ1-2; 9 nucleotides match TRBD1. Germline CDR1 MNHEY, CDR2 SVGAGI. The CDR3 length is 11 residues. After removal of 11 bases from V and 7 bases from J, the junction contained 5 bases not matched to a gene. The CDR3 sequence is CASDRGGGYTF. As DNA, the CDR3 is TGTGCCTCGGACAGGGGTGGTGGCTACACCTTC.

This clone was seen just once. The chain joins TRBV18 to TRBJ1-2; D is unclear. The CDR3 totals 16 residues. Trimming took off 0 bases at V and 3 bases at J, with 14 bases between the two ends. The germline CDR1 and CDR2 sequences are KGHSH and LQKENI. CDR3 loop: CASSPPKGSEYYGYTF. The CDR3 nucleotides are TGTGCCAGCTCACCACCTAAAGGTTCGGAGTACTATGGCTACACCTTC.

The CDR3 nucleotides are TGTGCCAGCAGTTCCCCGGGACAGGGAGGAGAAAAACTGTTTTTT. It specifies CASSSPGQGGEKLFF. The rearrangement links TRBV27 to TRBJ1-4; 9 nucleotides match TRBD1. CDR3 length: 15 amino acids. Trimming cost V 4 bases and J 8 bases; bases outside gene matches: 8. CDR1 and CDR2 (germline): MNHEY, SMNVEV (reference sequence).

This clone was observed a single time. The chain has TRBV7-6 and TRBJ1-5, with 12 nucleotides matching TRBD1. The CDR3 runs 18 residues. V trimming: 0 bases; J trimming: 4 bases; junction bases outside the gene matches: 7. CDR1 is SGHVS and CDR2 is FNYEAQ in the germline V gene. The CDR3 bases are TGTGCCAGCAGCTTAGCGGGGGACAGGGGGCGATGGAATCAGCCCCAGCATTTT. It yields the protein CASSLAGDRGRWNQPQHF.

This clone was recorded only once. This chain links TRBV6-5 with TRBJ1-2; 7 positions agree with TRBD1. In germline, CDR1 is MNHEY, CDR2 SVGAGI. There are 14 residues in the CDR3. V gave up 2 bases and J gave up 3 bases; unmatched junction bases: 3. CDR3 coding DNA: TGTGCCAGCAGTTACGGGACAGTCGACTATGGCTACACCTTC. The encoded protein is CASSYGTVDYGYTF.

At least ten counts were recorded for this clone. The chain carries TRBV27 and TRBJ1-1, with D unclear. The CDR3 totals 16 residues. Germline V CDR1 and CDR2: MNHEY, SMNVEV (reference sequence). V was shortened by 5 bases and J by 4 bases, with 20 bases between the two germline ends. This CDR3 reads CASSKTDGRASTEAFF. CDR3 coding DNA: TGTGCCAGCAGTAAGACCGACGGGAGGGCGTCCACTGAAGCTTTCTTT.

J is TRBJ1-5 and V is TRBV18; tentatively, D is TRBD1 (5 bases). Germline CDR1 KGHSH, CDR2 LQKENI. The V and J ends lost 1 base and 5 bases respectively, with 12 bases between them. The CDR3 length is 15 residues. The CDR3 DNA is TGTGCCAGCTCACCACAGGTAGGGGAGGATCAGCCCCAGCATTTT. Translation gives CASSPQVGEDQPQHF.